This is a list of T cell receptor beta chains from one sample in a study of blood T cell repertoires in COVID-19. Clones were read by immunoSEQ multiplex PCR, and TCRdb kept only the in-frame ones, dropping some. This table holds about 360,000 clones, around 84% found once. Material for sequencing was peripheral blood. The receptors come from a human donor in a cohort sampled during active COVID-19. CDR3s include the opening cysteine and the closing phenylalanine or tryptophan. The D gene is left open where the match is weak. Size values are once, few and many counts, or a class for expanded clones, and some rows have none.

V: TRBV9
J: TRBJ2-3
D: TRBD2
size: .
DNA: TGTGCCAGCAGCGTAGCCCCTAGCGGGGGCACAGATACGCAGTATTTT
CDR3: CASSVAPSGGTDTQYF

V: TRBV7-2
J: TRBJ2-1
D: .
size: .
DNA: TGTGCCAGCAGCTTAGAGGGAAGGACAGCCTTCTCCTACAATGAGCAGTTCTTC
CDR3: CASSLEGRTAFSYNEQFF

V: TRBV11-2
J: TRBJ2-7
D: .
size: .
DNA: TGTGCCAGCAGCTTAGATACAGGGCACGAGCAGTACTTC
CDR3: CASSLDTGHEQYF

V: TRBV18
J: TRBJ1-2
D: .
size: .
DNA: TGTGCCAGCTCACCGAACCCTGACAGCAACTATGGCTACACCTTC
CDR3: CASSPNPDSNYGYTF

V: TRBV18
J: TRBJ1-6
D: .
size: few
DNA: TGTGCCAGCTCACCAACCGGAGGTCTGGATTCACCCCTCCACTTT
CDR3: CASSPTGGLDSPLHF

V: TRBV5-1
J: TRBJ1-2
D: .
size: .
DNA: TGCGCCAGCAGCTTGAGCGGGGAGAGAGTAGGGGGCTACACCTTC
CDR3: CASSLSGERVGGYTF

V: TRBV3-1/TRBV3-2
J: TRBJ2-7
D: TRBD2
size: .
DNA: TGTGCCAGCAGCCAAGTAGGCGGGGGGCCTCCCTACGAGCAGTACTTC
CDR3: CASSQVGGGPPYEQYF

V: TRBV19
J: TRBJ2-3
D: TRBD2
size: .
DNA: TGTGCCAGTAGTATTTTTGCGGGAGGGGTGGATACGCAGTATTTT
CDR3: CASSIFAGGVDTQYF

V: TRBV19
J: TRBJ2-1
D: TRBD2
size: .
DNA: TGTGCCAGTAGTCGGGCGGGAGGCATCGAGTACAATGAGCAGTTCTTC
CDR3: CASSRAGGIEYNEQFF

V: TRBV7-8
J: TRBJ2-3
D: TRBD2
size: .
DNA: TGTGCCAGCAGCCCAGTGGGGCTAGCGGGTGGCACAGATACGCAGTATTTT
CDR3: CASSPVGLAGGTDTQYF

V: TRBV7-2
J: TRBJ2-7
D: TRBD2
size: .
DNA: TGTGCCAGCAGCCCGAGGGGACGGACTAGCTCGTCCTACGAGCAGTACTTC
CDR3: CASSPRGRTSSSYEQYF

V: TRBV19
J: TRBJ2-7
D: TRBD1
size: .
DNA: TGTGCCAGTAGTATAAAGGAGACAGGGTACTACGAGCAGTACTTC
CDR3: CASSIKETGYYEQYF

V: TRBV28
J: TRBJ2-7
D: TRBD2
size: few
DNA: TGTGCCAGCAGTCCCCCGGGACTAGCGGGAGAATATGAAGAGCAGTACTTC
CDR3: CASSPPGLAGEYEEQYF

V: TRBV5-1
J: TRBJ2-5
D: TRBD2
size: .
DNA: TGCGCCAGCAGCCCGGGGGGGCAGCTCCAAGAGACCCAGTACTTC
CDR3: CASSPGGQLQETQYF

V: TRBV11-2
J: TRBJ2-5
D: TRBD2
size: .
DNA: TGTGCCAGCAGCTTAGGGGTAGCGGGAGGAGGAGAGACCCAGTACTTC
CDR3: CASSLGVAGGGETQYF

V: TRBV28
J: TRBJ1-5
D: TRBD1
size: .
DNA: TGTGCCAGCAGTTTATATCCCTCGTTGGACAGGGGTGGGCAGCCCCAGCATTTT
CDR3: CASSLYPSLDRGGQPQHF

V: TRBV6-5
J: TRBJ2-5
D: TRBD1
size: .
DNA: TGTGCCAGCAGGACACAGGGGCAAGAGACCCAGTACTTC
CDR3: CASRTQGQETQYF

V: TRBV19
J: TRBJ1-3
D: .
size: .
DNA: TGTGCCAGCAGTAGAGACACAAACCCTGGAAACACCATATATTTT
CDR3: CASSRDTNPGNTIYF

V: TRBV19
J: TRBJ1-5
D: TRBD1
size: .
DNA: TGTGCCAGTAGTATAGGTCGTTGGCAGGGGGTCCCTCAGCCCCAGCATTTT
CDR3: CASSIGRWQGVPQPQHF

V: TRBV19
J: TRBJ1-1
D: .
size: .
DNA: TGTGCCAGTAGTATAGAACGGGGTGTTGAGAACACTGAAGCTTTCTTT
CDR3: CASSIERGVENTEAFF

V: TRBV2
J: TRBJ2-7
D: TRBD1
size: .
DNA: TGTGCCAGCAGCCGGGACAGGGGGCTTGTCCACGAGCAGTACTTC
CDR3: CASSRDRGLVHEQYF

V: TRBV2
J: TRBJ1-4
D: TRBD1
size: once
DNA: TGTGCCAGCAGAAGAGCTCAGGGGGCGTATGAAAAACTGTTTTTT
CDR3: CASRRAQGAYEKLFF

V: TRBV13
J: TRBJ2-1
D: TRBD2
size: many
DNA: TGTGCCAGCAGCCCGGGACTAGCGGGCCGGAGCTCCTACAATGAGCAGTTCTTC
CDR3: CASSPGLAGRSSYNEQFF

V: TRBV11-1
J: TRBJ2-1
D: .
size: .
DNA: TGTGCCAGCAGCTTAGCGTTACGGGATGAGCAGTTCTTC
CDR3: CASSLALRDEQFF

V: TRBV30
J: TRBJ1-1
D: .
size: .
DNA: TGTGCCTGGGAAGGGACATCGAACACTGAAGCTTTCTTT
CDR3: CAWEGTSNTEAFF

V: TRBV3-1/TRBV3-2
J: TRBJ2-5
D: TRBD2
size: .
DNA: TGTGCCAGCAGCCAAGAAGTAAATAGCGGGGGGGAGACCCAGTACTTC
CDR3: CASSQEVNSGGETQYF

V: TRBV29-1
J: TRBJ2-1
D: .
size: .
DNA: TGCAGCGTTGAAGTAACCCGGGAGTCTGAGCAGTTCTTC
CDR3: CSVEVTRESEQFF

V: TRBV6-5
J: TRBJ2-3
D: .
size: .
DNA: TGTGCCAGCAGTTACGGGAGATCAACAGATACGCAGTATTTT
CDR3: CASSYGRSTDTQYF

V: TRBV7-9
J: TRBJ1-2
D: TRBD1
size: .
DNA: TGTGCCAGCGACCGGGACAGTGTTGGCTACACCTTC
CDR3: CASDRDSVGYTF

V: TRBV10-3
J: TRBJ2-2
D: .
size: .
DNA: TGTGCCATCAGTGACCCGGGGTCGAGCGGGGAGCTGTTTTTT
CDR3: CAISDPGSSGELFF

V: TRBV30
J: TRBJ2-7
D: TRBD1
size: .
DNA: TGTGCCTGGACCTACCGGGACAGGCTATTAGGGGAGCAGTACTTC
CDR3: CAWTYRDRLLGEQYF

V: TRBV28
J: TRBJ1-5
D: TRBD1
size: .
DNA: TGTGCCAGCAGTTTTGCAGGGGGCGGCAATCAGCCCCAGCATTTT
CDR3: CASSFAGGGNQPQHF

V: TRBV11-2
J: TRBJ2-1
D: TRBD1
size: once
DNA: TGTGCCAGCAGCTCGGGACAGGGGGACGCTCCCGAGCAGTTCTTC
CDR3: CASSSGQGDAPEQFF

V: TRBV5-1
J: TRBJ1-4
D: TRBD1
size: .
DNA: TGCGCCAGCAGCTTGGTCGCAGGGGGGACTAATGAAAAACTGTTTTTT
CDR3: CASSLVAGGTNEKLFF

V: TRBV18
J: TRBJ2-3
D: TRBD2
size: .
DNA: TGTGCCAGCTCACCATCGGGGGGACTAGCAGATACGCAGTATTTT
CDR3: CASSPSGGLADTQYF

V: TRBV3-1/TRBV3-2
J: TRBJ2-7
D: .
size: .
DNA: TGTGCCAGCAGCCAAGCGGGATACGAGCAGTACTTC
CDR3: CASSQAGYEQYF

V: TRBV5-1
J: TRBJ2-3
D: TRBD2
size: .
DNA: TGCGCCAGCAGCTTGGTGGCGGGAGCGGGAGATACGCAGTATTTT
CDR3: CASSLVAGAGDTQYF

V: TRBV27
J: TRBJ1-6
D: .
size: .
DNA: TGTGCCAGCAGTCCCACATTCTATAATTCACCCCTCCACTTT
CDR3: CASSPTFYNSPLHF

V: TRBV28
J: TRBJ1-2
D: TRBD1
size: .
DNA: TGTGCCAGCAGTTCCGCCGGGACAGAAGACTTGAACTATGGCTACACCTTC
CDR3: CASSSAGTEDLNYGYTF

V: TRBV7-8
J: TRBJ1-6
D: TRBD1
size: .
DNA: TGTGCCAGCAGCATAGGACAGGCGGATTCACCCCTCCACTTT
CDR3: CASSIGQADSPLHF

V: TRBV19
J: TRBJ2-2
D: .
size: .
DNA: TGTGCCAGTAGTATAGACTCAGGGGAGGGCCCCGGGGAGCTGTTTTTT
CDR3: CASSIDSGEGPGELFF

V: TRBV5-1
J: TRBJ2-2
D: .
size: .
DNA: TGCGCCAGCAGCTTAAACAGGGAAATTTGGGGCACCGGGGAGCTGTTTTTT
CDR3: CASSLNREIWGTGELFF

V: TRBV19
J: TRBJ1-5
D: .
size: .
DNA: TGTGCCAGTAGTATAAGGGGTCCCAATCAGCCCCAGCATTTT
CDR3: CASSIRGPNQPQHF

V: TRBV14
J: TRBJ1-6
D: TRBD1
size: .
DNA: TGTGCCAGCAGCCGACACTATACAGGGGGCAATTCACCCCTCCACTTT
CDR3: CASSRHYTGGNSPLHF

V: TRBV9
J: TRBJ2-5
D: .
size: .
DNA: TGTGCCAGCAGCCGGTTGGGCAGGAGGGAGACCCAGTACTTC
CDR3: CASSRLGRRETQYF

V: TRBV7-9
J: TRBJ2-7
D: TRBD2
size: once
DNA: TGTGCCAGCAGCTTAGCCCGGGGAGCGGGAGATCCTTTCGAGCAGTACTTC
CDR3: CASSLARGAGDPFEQYF

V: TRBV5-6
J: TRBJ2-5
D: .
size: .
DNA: TGTGCCAGCAGCTTGACGGTCGGGAGAGAGACCCAGTACTTC
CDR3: CASSLTVGRETQYF

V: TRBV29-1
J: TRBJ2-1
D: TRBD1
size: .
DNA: TGCAGCGTTCCCGGGACAGGGGTCAATGAGCAGTTCTTC
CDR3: CSVPGTGVNEQFF

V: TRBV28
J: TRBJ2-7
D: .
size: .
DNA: TGTGCCAGCAGTCCCCTCGGACTGTCCTACGAGCAGTACTTC
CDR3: CASSPLGLSYEQYF

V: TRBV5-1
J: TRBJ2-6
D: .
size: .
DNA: TGCGCCAGCAGTAGGGTGGAGGCTGGGGCCAACGTCCTGACTTTC
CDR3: CASSRVEAGANVLTF

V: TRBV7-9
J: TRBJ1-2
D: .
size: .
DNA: TGTGCCAGCAGCCTTGGACAGAACTATGGCTACACCTTC
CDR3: CASSLGQNYGYTF

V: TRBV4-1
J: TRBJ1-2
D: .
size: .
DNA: TGCGCCAGCAGCCAAGTTGGAGTGGGCTATGGCTACACCTTC
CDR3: CASSQVGVGYGYTF

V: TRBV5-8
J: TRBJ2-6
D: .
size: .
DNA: TGTGCCAGCAGCCTAGAGACAGAACCCCCCTCTGGGGCCAACGTCCTGACTTTC
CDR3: CASSLETEPPSGANVLTF

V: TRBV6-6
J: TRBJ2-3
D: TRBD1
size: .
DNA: TGTGCCAGCAGCCCCGGACAGGGGGCAGATACGCAGTATTTT
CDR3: CASSPGQGADTQYF

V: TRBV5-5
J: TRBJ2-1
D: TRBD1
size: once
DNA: TGTGCCAGCAGCTACGACAGGGCGGCCTACAATGAGCAGTTCTTC
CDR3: CASSYDRAAYNEQFF

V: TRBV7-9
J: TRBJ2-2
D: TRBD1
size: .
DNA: TGTGCCAGCAGCCCACCGACAGGGACCGGGGAGCTGTTTTTT
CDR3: CASSPPTGTGELFF

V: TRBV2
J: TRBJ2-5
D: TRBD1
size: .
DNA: TGTGCCAGCAGTCGGGACAGCCAAGAGACCCAGTACTTC
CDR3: CASSRDSQETQYF

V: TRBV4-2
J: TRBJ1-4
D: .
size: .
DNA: TGTGCCAGCAGCGGAGGGCGGGGTGAAAAACTGTTTTTT
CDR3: CASSGGRGEKLFF

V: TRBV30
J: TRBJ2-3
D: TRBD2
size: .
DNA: TGTGCCTGGAGCGCCGGACTAGCGGAGGGGGCAGGGACGCAGTATTTT
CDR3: CAWSAGLAEGAGTQYF